The next 22 T cell receptor beta chains were all read from a single sample in a study of shared clonotypes between healthy human individuals. Here immunoSEQ multiplex PCR was the method, and the copy in TCRdb shows in-frame clones only, minus some. The repertoire holds fewer than 2.5 million clones, with over 85% as singletons. Sequencing was performed on naive CD4+ T cells from PBMCs. The sample's subset: CD45RA+ positively selected. All receptors come from a man younger than 30 in good health. Some clones in this sample may be carry-over from other donors' samples.

V and J are TRBV30 and TRBJ2-3, with 15 bases aligning to TRBD2. Trimming took 2 bases from V and 1 from J; bases not matched to a gene: 10. Looked up from germline, CDR1 is GTSNPN and CDR2 is SVGIG (reference sequence). The CDR3 sequence is 19 residues long. Written as DNA, the CDR3 is TGTGCCTGGAGTAGGTCTGGACTAGCGGGAGGGCGTGGCACAGATACGCAGTATTTT. Translated, it gives CAWSRSGLAGGRGTDTQYF.

The rearrangement joins TRBV4-3 to TRBJ1-3; 12 bases line up with TRBD1. Germline CDR1 reads LGHNA; CDR2 reads YSLEER. V dropped 1 base and J dropped 5; count of bases not matched to a gene: 3. The CDR3 is 16 residues long. The CDR3 nucleotides read TGCGCCAGCAGCCAAGGGGGGACAGGGGGCAGAAACACCATATATTTT. It specifies CASSQGGTGGRNTIYF.

This clone was seen a single time. The V gene is TRBV7-9, the J gene TRBJ2-2; D uncertain. V lost 1 base, J lost 9 bases, and 6 bases lay in between. Germline V gives CDR1 SEHNR, CDR2 FQNEAQ (reference sequence). The length of the CDR3 is 12 residues. CDR3 nucleotides: TGTGCCAGCAGCTTAGTTTCCTGGGAGCTGTTTTTT. Its translation is CASSLVSWELFF.

The sample holds a few counts of this clone. The CDR3 DNA reads as TGTGCCAGCAGCTTGAGTCCTCGAGGGCCCGGGGAGCTGTTTTTT. Its protein is CASSLSPRGPGELFF. The chain combines TRBV5-4 with TRBJ2-2; maybe TRBD2 (5 bases). Germline-derived CDR1 and CDR2 are SGHNT and YYREEE (reference sequence). Between the trimmed V and J ends, which lost 1 base and 6 bases, there was a span of 13 bases. The length of the CDR3 is 15 residues.

This rearrangement joins TRBV10-3 to TRBJ2-1, with D unclear. Germline values: CDR1 ENHRY, CDR2 SYGVKD. The CDR3 sequence is 15 residues long. The ends were cut back, 6 bases at V and 0 bases at J, with 12 bases in the middle. This chain's CDR3 is CAIRGSWSSYNEQFF. The CDR3 coding sequence is TGTGCCATCAGGGGGTCCTGGAGCTCCTACAATGAGCAGTTCTTC.

The chain recombines TRBV2 with TRBJ1-5; D perhaps matches TRBD1 (6 bases). The CDR3 consists of 13 residues. Looked up from germline, CDR1 is SNHLY and CDR2 is FYNNEI. The V end lost 6 bases, the J end lost 2 bases, and 8 bases lay between the germline ends. DNA for the CDR3: TGTGCCAGCAGCTACAGGGGCAATCAGCCCCAGCATTTT. Residues: CASSYRGNQPQHF.

The chain links TRBV4-2 to TRBJ2-7; D remains ambiguous. Trimming left V 2 bases short and J 2 bases short, with 7 bases between. Germline V CDR1 and CDR2: LGHNA, YNFKEQ. The CDR3 has 13 amino acids. CDR3 in amino acids: CASSQPPAYEQYF. The CDR3 region has the DNA TGTGCCAGCAGCCAACCTCCCGCCTACGAGCAGTACTTC.

Only one count was recorded for this clone. The chain uses TRBV30 and TRBJ1-3, with unresolved D. The CDR3 extends over 14 amino acids. Germline values: CDR1 GTSNPN, CDR2 SVGIG (reference sequence). Trimming took off 2 bases at V and 2 bases at J, with 10 bases between the two ends. Here the CDR3 reads CAWSSPETGNTIYF. The CDR3 DNA is TGTGCCTGGAGTTCGCCAGAAACTGGAAACACCATATATTTT. The entire variable domain, with the rest obtained from reference TRBV30 and TRBJ1-3, is as follows: SQTIHQWPATLVQPVGSPLSLECTVEGTSNPNLYWYRQAAGRGLQLLFYSVGIGQISSEVPQNLSASRPQDRQFILSSKKLLLSDSGFYLCAWSSPETGNTIYFGEGSWLTVV.

This clone was counted a single time. The genes are TRBV18 and TRBJ2-2; TRBD2 matches at 9 bases. J lost 4 bases, V lost 3 bases, and 12 bases had no gene match. CDR3 length: 18 amino acids. Germline CDR1 and CDR2: KGHSH and LQKENI. The chain's CDR3 is CASSPPTAGGGSTGELFF. DNA for the CDR3: TGTGCCAGCTCACCCCCCACGGCGGGAGGGGGAAGCACCGGGGAGCTGTTTTTT. The full variable domain, with the rest looked up from reference TRBV18 and TRBJ2-2, is NAGVMQNPRHLVRRRGQEARLRCSPMKGHSHVYWYRQLPEEGLKFMVYLQKENIIDESGMPKERFSAEFPKEGPSILRIQQVVRGDSAAYFCASSPPTAGGGSTGELFFGEGSRLTVL.

The chain carries TRBV11-2 and TRBJ2-5; the match to TRBD2 covers 12 bases. The germline gives CDR1 SGHAT, CDR2 FQNNGV. V lost 1 base, J lost 5 bases, and 5 bases stayed unmatched. This CDR3 contains 16 residues. CDR3 nucleotides: TGTGCCAGCAGCTTAGGAGGACTAGCGGGAAAGGAGACCCAGTACTTC. This encodes CASSLGGLAGKETQYF.

In the case of this clone: The sample contains more than one DNA sequence encoding this CDR3. V usage is TRBV5-1 and J usage is TRBJ2-5; D remains ambiguous. This CDR3 comprises 13 residues. In germline, CDR1 is SGHRS, CDR2 YFSETQ. The ends were cut back, 2 bases at V and 4 bases at J, with 9 bases in the middle. The CDR3 nucleotides read TGCGCCAGCAGCTTAAGCACGGGAGAGACCCAGTACTTC. Translation: CASSLSTGETQYF.

This chain uses TRBV19 with TRBJ2-7; D gene unclear. This CDR3 spans 14 amino acids. Germline V gene data show CDR1 as LNHDA and CDR2 as SQIVND (reference sequence). Trimming left V 5 bases short and J 3 bases short, with 14 bases between. CDR3 nucleotides: TGTGCCAGTAGTGTCAGCAACGGCTTCTACGAGCAGTACTTC. Amino acid sequence: CASSVSNGFYEQYF.

The DNA of the CDR3 is TGTGCCAGCAGTTCAGGACAGGGGCAAGGCTACGAGCAGTACTTC. Protein: CASSSGQGQGYEQYF. The rearrangement links TRBV6-5 to TRBJ2-7, with 9 bases aligning to TRBD1. The ends lost 4 bases at V and 3 bases at J; junction bases unmatched: 7. The length of the CDR3 is 15 residues. CDR1 MNHEY and CDR2 SVGAGI come from the germline V gene.

The V call is TRBV6-5, the J call TRBJ2-3, with D perhaps given as TRBD1 or TRBD2 (5 bases each). Germline V gene data show CDR1 as MNHEY and CDR2 as SVGAGI. V gave up 6 bases and J gave up 6 bases, with 16 bases separating them. The CDR3 consists of 14 residues. CDR3 sequence (DNA): TGTGCCAGCAGCCAACCTTCTGAGGGGGATACGCAGTATTTT. It codes for CASSQPSEGDTQYF.

The chain links TRBV28 to TRBJ1-5; a possible D gene is TRBD1 (6 bases). Germline CDR1 and CDR2: MDHEN and SYDVKM. V shed 7 bases and J shed 4 bases, with 20 bases lying between them. The CDR3 is made up of 16 amino acids. For the CDR3, the DNA is TGTGCCAGCAAGGGGGAGCGGGGGGCGAATAATCAGCCCCAGCATTTT. This gives the protein CASKGERGANNQPQHF.

This sequence joins TRBV5-6 and TRBJ1-1, with D possibly TRBD1 on 6 matching bases. CDR1 is SGHDT, CDR2 YYEEEE, per germline. Trimming pared 1 base from V and 0 bases from J, leaving 13 bases between. This CDR3 has 16 residues. The CDR3: CASSLLDRPMNTEAFF. The DNA for the CDR3 is TGTGCCAGCAGCTTGCTTGACAGGCCCATGAACACTGAAGCTTTCTTT.

The chain combines TRBV6-1 with TRBJ1-1; 10 bases map to TRBD1. V gave up 2 bases and J gave up 1 base; unmatched junction bases: 1. Germline V gives CDR1 MNHNS, CDR2 SASEGT. The CDR3 has 15 amino acids. The CDR3 coding sequence is TGTGCCAGCAGTGAAAGGGACAGGGGGAACACTGAAGCTTTCTTT. Encoded protein: CASSERDRGNTEAFF.

The chain couples TRBV10-3 to TRBJ1-3; 8 nucleotides line up with TRBD1. Trimming cost V 4 bases and J 9 bases; bases outside gene matches: 8. This CDR3 contains 14 residues. From germline, CDR1 is ENHRY and CDR2 SYGVKD. The DNA for the CDR3 is TGTGCCATCAGTGCTGGACAGGGACCGGGCACCATATATTTT. Protein: CAISAGQGPGTIYF.

The chain carries TRBV19 and TRBJ1-1; D is uncertain. Deletions cut 9 bases from V and 2 bases from J, with 25 bases between. CDR3 size: 17 residues. Per the germline V gene, CDR1 is LNHDA and CDR2 is SQIVND (reference sequence). CDR3: CASQSPRTQELNTEAFF. The DNA for the CDR3 is TGTGCCAGCCAATCGCCGAGAACCCAAGAGCTTAACACTGAAGCTTTCTTT.

The gene calls are TRBV10-2 and TRBJ2-1, with 8 bases fitting TRBD2. This CDR3 is 16 amino acids long. V dropped 5 bases and J dropped 1; count of bases not matched to a gene: 7. Germline loops: CDR1 WSHSY, CDR2 SAAADI. CDR3 DNA sequence: TGCGCCAGCAGTACCGCAGCGGGAGAGTCCTACAATGAGCAGTTCTTC. It specifies CASSTAAGESYNEQFF.

This clone showed up just once. CDR3 sequence: CASSQYKETQYF. DNA of the CDR3: TGTGCCAGCTCACAATATAAAGAGACCCAGTACTTC. This chain links TRBV18 with TRBJ2-5; D is undetermined. CDR3 length equals 12 residues. V lost 4 bases and J lost 3, with 6 bases in between. The V gene's germline CDR1 is KGHSH and CDR2 LQKENI.

V usage is TRBV4-1 and J usage is TRBJ2-7, with D uncertain. This CDR3 region has 13 residues. The V gene lost 2 bases and the J gene lost 6 bases, with 11 bases spanning the gap. Germline values: CDR1 MGHRA, CDR2 YSYEKL. The CDR3 coding sequence is TGCGCCAGCAGCCAAAACCTCGTCACCGAGCAGTACTTC. It specifies CASSQNLVTEQYF.